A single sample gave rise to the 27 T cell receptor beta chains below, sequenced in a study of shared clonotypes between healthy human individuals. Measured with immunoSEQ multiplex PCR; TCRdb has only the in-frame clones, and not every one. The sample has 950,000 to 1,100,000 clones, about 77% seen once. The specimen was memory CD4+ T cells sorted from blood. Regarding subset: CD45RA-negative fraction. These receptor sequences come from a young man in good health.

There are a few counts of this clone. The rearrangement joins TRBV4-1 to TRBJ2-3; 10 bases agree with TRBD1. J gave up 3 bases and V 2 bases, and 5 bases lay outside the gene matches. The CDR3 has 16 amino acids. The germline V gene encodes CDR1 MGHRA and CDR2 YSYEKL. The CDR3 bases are TGCGCCAGCAGCCAACTACCGGGACAGGGGACAGATACGCAGTATTTT. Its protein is CASSQLPGQGTDTQYF.

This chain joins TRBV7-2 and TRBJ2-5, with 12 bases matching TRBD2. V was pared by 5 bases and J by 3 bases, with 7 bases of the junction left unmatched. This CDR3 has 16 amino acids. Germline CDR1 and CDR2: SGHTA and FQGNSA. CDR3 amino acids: CASSPGLAGFKETQYF. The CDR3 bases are TGTGCCAGCAGCCCCGGACTAGCGGGGTTCAAAGAGACCCAGTACTTC. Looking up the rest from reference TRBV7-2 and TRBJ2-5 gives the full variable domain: GAGVSQSPSNKVTEKGKDVELRCDPISGHTALYWYRQSLGQGLEFLIYFQGNSAPDKSGLPSDRFSAERTGGSVSTLTIQRTQQEDSAVYLCASSPGLAGFKETQYFGPGTRLLVL.

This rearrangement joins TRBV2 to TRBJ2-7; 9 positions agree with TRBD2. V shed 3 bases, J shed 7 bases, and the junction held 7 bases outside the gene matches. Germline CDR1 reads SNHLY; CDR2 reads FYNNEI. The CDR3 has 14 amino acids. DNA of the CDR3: TGTGCCAGCAGTGATTCGCGGGGGGGCGGTGAGCAGTACTTC. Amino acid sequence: CASSDSRGGGEQYF.

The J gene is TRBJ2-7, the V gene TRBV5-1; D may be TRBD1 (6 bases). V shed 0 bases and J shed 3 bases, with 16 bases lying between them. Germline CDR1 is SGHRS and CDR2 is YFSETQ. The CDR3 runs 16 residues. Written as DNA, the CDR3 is TGCGCCAGCAGCTTGGTTGGGGGCTCTTCCCTCTACGAGCAGTACTTC. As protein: CASSLVGGSSLYEQYF. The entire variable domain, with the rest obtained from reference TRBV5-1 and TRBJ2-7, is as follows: KAGVTQTPRYLIKTRGQQVTLSCSPISGHRSVSWYQQTPGQGLQFLFEYFSETQRNKGNFPGRFSGRQFSNSRSEMNVSTLELGDSALYLCASSLVGGSSLYEQYFGPGTRLTVT.

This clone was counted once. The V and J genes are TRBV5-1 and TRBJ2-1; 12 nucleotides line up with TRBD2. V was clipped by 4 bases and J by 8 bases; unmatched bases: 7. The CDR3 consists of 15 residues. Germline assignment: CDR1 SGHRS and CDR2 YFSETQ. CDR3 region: CASSDPSGRADEQFF. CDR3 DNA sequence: TGCGCCAGCAGCGATCCTAGCGGGAGGGCCGATGAGCAGTTCTTC.

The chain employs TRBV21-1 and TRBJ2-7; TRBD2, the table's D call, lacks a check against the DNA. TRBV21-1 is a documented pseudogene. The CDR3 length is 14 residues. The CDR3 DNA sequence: TGTGCCAGCAACCTACTATCGGGGGAATGCGAGCAGTACTTC. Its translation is CASNLLSGECEQYF.

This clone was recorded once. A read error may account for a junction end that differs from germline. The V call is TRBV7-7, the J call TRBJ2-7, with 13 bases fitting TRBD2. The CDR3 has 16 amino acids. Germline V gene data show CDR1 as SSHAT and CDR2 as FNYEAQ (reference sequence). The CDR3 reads CASSPGLAGNFYEQYF. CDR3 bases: TGTGCTAGCAGCCCGGGACTAGCGGGAAATTTCTACGAGCAGTACTTC.

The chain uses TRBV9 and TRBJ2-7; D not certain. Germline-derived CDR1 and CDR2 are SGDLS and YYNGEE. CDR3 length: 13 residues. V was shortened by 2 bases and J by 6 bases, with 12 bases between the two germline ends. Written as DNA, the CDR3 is TGTGCCAGCAGCGTTGACTTTTCGTCCGAGCAGTACTTC. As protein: CASSVDFSSEQYF.

The CDR3 is CASSNRGSRANYGYTF. For the CDR3, the DNA is TGTGCCAGTAGTAACCGAGGATCACGCGCTAACTATGGCTACACCTTC. V usage is TRBV19 and J usage is TRBJ1-2, with D unresolved. Germline V gene lookup returns CDR1 LNHDA and CDR2 SQIVND (reference sequence). V lost 4 bases, J lost 0 bases, and 15 bases lay in between. The CDR3 runs 16 residues. The full variable domain, completed using reference TRBV19 and TRBJ1-2, is DGGITQSPKYLFRKEGQNVTLSCEQNLNHDAMYWYRQDPGQGLRLIYYSQIVNDFQKGDIAEGYSVSREKKESFPLTVTSAQKNPTAFYLCASSNRGSRANYGYTFGSGTRLTVV.

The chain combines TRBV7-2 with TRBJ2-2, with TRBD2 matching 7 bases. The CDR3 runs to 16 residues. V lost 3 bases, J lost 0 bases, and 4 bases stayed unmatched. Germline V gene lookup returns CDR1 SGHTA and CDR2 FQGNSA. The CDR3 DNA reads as TGTGCCAGCAGCTTCATTCTAGCGGCGAACACCGGGGAGCTGTTTTTT. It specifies CASSFILAANTGELFF.

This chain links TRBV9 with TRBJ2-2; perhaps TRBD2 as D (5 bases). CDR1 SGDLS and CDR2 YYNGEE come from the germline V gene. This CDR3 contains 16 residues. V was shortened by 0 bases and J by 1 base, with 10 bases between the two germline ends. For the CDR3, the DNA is TGTGCCAGCAGCGTAGGGTCAAGCGGGAACACCGGGGAGCTGTTTTTT. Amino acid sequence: CASSVGSSGNTGELFF. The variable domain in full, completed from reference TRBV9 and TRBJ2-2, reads DSGVTQTPKHLITATGQRVTLRCSPRSGDLSVYWYQQSLDQGLQFLIQYYNGEERAKGNILERFSAQQFPDLHSELNLSSLELGDSALYFCASSVGSSGNTGELFFGEGSRLTVL.

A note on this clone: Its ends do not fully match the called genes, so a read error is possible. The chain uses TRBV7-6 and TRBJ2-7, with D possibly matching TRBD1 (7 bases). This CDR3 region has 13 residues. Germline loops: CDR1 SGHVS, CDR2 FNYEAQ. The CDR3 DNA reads TGTGCCAGCAGCTTATCCCAGGGGGGCGTTGTGGACTTC. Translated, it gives CASSLSQGGVVDF.

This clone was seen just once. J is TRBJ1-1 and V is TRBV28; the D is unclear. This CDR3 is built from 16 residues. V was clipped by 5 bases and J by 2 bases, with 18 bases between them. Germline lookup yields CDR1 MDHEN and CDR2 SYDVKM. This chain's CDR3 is CASSPPQRARNTEAFF. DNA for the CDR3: TGTGCCAGCAGTCCCCCCCAGCGGGCGCGAAACACTGAAGCTTTCTTT. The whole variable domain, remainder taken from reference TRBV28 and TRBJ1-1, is DVKVTQSSRYLVKRTGEKVFLECVQDMDHENMFWYRQDPGLGLRLIYFSYDVKMKEKGDIPEGYSVSREKKERFSLILESASTNQTSMYLCASSPPQRARNTEAFFGQGTRLTVV.

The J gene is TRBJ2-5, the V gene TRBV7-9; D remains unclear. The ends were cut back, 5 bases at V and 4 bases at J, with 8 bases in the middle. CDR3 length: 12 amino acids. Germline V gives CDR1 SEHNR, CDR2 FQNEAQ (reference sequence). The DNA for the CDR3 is TGTGCCAGCAGCCGTCTGGGAGAGACCCAGTACTTC. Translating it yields CASSRLGETQYF.

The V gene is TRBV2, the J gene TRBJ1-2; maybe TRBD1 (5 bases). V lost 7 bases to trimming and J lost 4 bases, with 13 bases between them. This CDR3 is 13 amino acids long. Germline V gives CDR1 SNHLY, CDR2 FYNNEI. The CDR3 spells CASTSGRFYGYTF. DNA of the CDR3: TGTGCCAGCACCTCGGGACGATTCTATGGCTACACCTTC.

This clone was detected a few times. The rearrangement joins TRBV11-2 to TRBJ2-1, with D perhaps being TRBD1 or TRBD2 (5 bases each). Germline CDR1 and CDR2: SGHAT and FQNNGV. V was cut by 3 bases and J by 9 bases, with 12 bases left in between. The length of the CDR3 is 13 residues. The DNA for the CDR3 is TGTGCCAGCAGCTTCGGGGCCGCGGGTGAGCAGTTCTTC. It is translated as CASSFGAAGEQFF.

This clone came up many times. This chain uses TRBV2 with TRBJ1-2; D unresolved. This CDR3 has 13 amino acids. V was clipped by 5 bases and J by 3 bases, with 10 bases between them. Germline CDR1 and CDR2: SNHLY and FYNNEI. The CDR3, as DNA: TGTGCCAGCAGTAATCGCGAGGACTATGGCTACACCTTC. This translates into CASSNREDYGYTF.

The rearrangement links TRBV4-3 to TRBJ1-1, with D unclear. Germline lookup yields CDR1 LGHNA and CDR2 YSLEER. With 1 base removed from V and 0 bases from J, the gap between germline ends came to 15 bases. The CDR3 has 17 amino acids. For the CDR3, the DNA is TGCGCCAGCAGCCAAGCACCCTCTGACTGGCTGAACACTGAAGCTTTCTTT. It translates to CASSQAPSDWLNTEAFF.

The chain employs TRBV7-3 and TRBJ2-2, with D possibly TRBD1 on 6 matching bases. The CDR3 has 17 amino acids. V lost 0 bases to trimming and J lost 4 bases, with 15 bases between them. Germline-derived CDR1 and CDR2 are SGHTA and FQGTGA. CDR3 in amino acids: CASSLTTVDRFTGELFF. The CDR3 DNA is TGTGCCAGCAGCTTAACGACCGTAGACAGGTTCACCGGGGAGCTGTTTTTT. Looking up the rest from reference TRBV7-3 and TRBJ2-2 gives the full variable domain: GAGVSQTPSNKVTEKGKYVELRCDPISGHTALYWYRQSLGQGPEFLIYFQGTGAADDSGLPNDRFFAVRPEGSVSTLKIQRTERGDSAVYLCASSLTTVDRFTGELFFGEGSRLTVL.

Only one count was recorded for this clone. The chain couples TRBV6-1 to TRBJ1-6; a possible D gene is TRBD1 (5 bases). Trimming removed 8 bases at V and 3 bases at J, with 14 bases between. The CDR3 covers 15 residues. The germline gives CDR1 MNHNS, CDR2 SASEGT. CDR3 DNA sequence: TGTGCCAGCCTTACCAGGGAGAGCTATAATTCACCCCTCCACTTT. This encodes CASLTRESYNSPLHF.

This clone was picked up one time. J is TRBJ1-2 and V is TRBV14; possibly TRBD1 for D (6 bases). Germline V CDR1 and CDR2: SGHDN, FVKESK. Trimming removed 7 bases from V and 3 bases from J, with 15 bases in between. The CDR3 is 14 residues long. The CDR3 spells CASTQGQYDYGYTF. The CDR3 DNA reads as TGTGCCAGCACTCAAGGACAGTATGACTATGGCTACACCTTC. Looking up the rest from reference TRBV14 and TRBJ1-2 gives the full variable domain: EAGVTQFPSHSVIEKGQTVTLRCDPISGHDNLYWYRRVMGKEIKFLLHFVKESKQDESGMPNNRFLAERTGGTYSTLKVQPAELEDSGVYFCASTQGQYDYGYTFGSGTRLTVV.

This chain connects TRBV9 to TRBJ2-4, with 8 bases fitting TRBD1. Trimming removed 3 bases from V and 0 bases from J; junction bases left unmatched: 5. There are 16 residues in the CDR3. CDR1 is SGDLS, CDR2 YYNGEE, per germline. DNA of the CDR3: TGTGCCAGCAGCGACGGACAGGGACTAGCCAAAAACATTCAGTACTTC. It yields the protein CASSDGQGLAKNIQYF.

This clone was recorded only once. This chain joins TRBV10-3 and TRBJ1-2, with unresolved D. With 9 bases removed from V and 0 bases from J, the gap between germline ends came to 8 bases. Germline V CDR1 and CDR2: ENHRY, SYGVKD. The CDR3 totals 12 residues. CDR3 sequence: CAISTANYGYTF. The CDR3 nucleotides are TGTGCCATATCGACGGCTAACTATGGCTACACCTTC.

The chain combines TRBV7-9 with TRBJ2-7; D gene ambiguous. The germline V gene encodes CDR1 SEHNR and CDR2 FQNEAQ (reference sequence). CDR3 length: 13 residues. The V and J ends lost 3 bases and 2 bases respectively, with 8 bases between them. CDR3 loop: CASSFPGPYEQYF. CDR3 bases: TGTGCCAGCAGCTTCCCGGGCCCCTACGAGCAGTACTTC.

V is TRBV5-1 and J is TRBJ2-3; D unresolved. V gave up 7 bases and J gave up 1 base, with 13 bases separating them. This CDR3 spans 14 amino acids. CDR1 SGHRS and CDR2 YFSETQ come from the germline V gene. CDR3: CASGTTSGTDTQYF. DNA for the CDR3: TGCGCCAGCGGTACAACTTCCGGCACAGATACGCAGTATTTT. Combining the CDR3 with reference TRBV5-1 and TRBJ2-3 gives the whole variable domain KAGVTQTPRYLIKTRGQQVTLSCSPISGHRSVSWYQQTPGQGLQFLFEYFSETQRNKGNFPGRFSGRQFSNSRSEMNVSTLELGDSALYLCASGTTSGTDTQYFGPGTRLTVL.

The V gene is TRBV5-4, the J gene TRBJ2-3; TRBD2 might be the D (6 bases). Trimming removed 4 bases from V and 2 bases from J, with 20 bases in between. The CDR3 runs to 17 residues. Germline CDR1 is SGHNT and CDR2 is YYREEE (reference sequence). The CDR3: CASSVTGESGPTDTQYF. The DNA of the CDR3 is TGTGCCAGCAGCGTTACGGGGGAGAGCGGACCCACAGATACGCAGTATTTT. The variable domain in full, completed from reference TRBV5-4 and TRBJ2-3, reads ETGVTQSPTHLIKTRGQQVTLRCSSQSGHNTVSWYQQALGQGPQFIFQYYREEENGRGNFPPRFSGLQFPNYSSELNVNALELDDSALYLCASSVTGESGPTDTQYFGPGTRLTVL.

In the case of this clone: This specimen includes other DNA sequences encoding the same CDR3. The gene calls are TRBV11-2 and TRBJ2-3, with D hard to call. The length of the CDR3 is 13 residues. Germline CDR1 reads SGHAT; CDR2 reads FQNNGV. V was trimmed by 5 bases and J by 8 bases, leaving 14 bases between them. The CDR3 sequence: CASSPGTVGTQYF. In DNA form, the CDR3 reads TGTGCCAGCAGCCCAGGTACAGTGGGTACGCAGTATTTT.